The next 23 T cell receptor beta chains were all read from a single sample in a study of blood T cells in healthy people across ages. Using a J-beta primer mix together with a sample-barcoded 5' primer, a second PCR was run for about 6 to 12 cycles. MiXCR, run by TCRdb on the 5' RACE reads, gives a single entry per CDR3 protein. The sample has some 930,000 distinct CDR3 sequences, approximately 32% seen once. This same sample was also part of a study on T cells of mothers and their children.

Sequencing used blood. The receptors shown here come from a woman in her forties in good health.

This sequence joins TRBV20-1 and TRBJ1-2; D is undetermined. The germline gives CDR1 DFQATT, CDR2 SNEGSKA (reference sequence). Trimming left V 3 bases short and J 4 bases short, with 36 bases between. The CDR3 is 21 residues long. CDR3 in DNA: TGCAGTGCTAGTGTTATCCCAATTCCATCCGTCACAAAAACAGCCAGCTATGGCTACACCTTC. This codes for CSASVIPIPSVTKTASYGYTF.

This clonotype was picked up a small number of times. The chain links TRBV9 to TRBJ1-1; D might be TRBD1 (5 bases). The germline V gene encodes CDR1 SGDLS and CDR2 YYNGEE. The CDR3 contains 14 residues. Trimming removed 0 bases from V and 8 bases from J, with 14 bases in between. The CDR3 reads CASSVESGTGEAFF. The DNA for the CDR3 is TGTGCCAGCAGCGTAGAATCCGGGACCGGGGAAGCTTTCTTT.

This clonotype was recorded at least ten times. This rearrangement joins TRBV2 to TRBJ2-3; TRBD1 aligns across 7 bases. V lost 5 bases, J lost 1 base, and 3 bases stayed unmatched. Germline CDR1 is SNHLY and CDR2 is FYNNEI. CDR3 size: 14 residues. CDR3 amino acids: CASSRDRGTDTQYF. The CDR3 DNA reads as TGTGCCAGCAGTCGGGACAGAGGCACAGATACGCAGTATTTT.

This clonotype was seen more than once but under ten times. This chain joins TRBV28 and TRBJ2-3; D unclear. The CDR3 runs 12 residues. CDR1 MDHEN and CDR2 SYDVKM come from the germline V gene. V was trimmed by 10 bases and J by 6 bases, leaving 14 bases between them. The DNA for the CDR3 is TGTGCCATCAGCCCCTTCCTCGATACGCAGTATTTT. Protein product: CAISPFLDTQYF.

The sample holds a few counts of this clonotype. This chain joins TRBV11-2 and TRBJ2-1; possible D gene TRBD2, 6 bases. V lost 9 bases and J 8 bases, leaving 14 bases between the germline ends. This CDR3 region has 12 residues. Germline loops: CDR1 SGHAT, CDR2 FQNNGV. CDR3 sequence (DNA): TGTGCCAGTCGCGGGGACGGGGATGAGCAGTTCTTC. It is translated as CASRGDGDEQFF.

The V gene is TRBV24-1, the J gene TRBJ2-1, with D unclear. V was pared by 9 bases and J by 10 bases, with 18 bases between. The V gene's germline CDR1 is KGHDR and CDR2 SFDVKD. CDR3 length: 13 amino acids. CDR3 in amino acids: CATSDALTYEQFF. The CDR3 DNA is TGTGCCACCTCGGACGCTTTGACCTACGAGCAGTTCTTC.

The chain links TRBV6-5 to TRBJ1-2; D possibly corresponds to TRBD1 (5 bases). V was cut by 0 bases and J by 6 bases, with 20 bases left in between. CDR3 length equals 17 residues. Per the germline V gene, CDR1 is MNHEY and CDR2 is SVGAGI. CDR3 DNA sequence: TGTGCCAGCAGTTACTCCCCCCCCAGGGCTGCGGTCCATGGCTACACCTTC. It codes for CASSYSPPRAAVHGYTF.

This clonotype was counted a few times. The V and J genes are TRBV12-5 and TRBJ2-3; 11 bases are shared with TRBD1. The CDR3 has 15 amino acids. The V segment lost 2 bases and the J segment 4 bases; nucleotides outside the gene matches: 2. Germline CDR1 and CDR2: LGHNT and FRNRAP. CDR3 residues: CASGLWTGGADTQYF. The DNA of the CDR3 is TGTGCTAGTGGTTTGTGGACAGGGGGCGCAGATACGCAGTATTTT.

The CDR3 here is CAISEGFGREAFF. The CDR3 coding sequence is TGTGCCATCAGTGAGGGATTCGGACGGGAAGCTTTCTTT. V is TRBV10-3 and J is TRBJ1-1; D uncertain. The length of the CDR3 is 13 residues. Germline V gives CDR1 ENHRY, CDR2 SYGVKD. The germline V and J ends were trimmed by 2 bases and 8 bases, with 12 bases remaining between them.

CDR3 residues: CASSLAASSVGTDTQYF. CDR3 DNA sequence: TGCGCCAGCAGCTTGGCCGCGTCTAGCGTAGGGACAGATACGCAGTATTTT. The chain is built from TRBV5-1 and TRBJ2-3, with a tentative D call TRBD2 (6 bases). Trimming removed 0 bases at V and 3 bases at J, with 17 bases between. The CDR3 totals 17 residues. CDR1 and CDR2 (germline): SGHRS, YFSETQ.

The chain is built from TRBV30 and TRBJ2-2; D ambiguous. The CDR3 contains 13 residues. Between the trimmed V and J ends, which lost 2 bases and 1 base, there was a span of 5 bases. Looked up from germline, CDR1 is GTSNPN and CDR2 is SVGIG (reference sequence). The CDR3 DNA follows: TGTGCCTGGAGTCTAGGGAACACCGGGGAGCTGTTTTTT. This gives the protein CAWSLGNTGELFF.

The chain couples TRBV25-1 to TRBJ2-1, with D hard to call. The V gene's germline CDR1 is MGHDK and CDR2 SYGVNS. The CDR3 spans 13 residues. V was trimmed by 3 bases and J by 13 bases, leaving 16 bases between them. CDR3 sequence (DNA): TGTGCCAGCAGTGAGGCTGGGCGAGAGACCCAGTTCTTC. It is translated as CASSEAGRETQFF. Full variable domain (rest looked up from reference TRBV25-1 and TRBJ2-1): EADIYQTPRYLVIGTGKKITLECSQTMGHDKMYWYQQDPGMELHLIHYSYGVNSTEKGDLSSESTVSRIRTEHFPLTLESARPSHTSQYLCASSEAGRETQFFGPGTRLTVL.

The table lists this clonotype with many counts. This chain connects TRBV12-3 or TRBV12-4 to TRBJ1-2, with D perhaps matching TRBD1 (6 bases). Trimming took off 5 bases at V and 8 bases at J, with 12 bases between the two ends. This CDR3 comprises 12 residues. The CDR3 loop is CASSGQQGGYTF. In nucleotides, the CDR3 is TGTGCCAGCAGTGGACAACAGGGAGGCTACACCTTC.

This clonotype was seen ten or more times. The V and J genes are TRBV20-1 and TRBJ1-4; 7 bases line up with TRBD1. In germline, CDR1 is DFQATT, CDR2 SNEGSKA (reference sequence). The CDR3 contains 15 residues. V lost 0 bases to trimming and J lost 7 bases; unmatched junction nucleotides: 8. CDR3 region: CSARDRGQPLEKLFF. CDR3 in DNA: TGCAGTGCTAGAGATAGGGGACAGCCGCTTGAAAAACTGTTTTTT.

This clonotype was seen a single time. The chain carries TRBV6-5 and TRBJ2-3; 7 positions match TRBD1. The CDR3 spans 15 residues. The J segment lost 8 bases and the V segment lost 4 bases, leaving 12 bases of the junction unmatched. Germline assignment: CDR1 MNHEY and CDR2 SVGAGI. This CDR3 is CASSSRTGTEGTQYF. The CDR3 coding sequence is TGTGCCAGCAGTTCCCGAACGGGGACAGAGGGTACGCAGTATTTT.

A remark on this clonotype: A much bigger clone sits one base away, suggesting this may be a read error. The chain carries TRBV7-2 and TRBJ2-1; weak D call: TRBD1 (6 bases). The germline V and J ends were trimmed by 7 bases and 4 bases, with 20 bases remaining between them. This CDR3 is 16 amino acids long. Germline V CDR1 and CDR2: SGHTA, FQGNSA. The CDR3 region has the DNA TGTGCCAGCAACTCCGAGGCCACCCAGGGGTACAATGAGCAGTTCTTC. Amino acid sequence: CASNSEATQGYNEQFF.

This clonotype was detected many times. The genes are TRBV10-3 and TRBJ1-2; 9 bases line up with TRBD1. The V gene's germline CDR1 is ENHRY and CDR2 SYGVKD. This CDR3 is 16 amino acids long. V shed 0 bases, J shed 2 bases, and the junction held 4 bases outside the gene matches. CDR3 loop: CAISESVGQGNYGYTF. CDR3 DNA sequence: TGTGCCATCAGTGAGTCAGTCGGACAGGGGAACTATGGCTACACCTTC.

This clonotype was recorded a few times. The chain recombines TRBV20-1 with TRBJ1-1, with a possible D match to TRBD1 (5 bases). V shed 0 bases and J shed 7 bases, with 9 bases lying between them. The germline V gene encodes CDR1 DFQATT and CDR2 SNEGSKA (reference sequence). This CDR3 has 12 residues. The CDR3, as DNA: TGCAGTGCTAGAGATGGCGGGGGTGAAGCTTTCTTT. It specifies CSARDGGGEAFF.

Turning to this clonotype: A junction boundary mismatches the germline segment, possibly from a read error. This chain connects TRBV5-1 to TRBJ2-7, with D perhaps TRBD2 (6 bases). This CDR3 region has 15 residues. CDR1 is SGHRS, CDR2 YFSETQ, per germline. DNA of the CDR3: TGCGCCAGCAACTTGTTGGCCGGGAGCTCCTACGAGCAGTACTTC. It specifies CASNLLAGSSYEQYF.

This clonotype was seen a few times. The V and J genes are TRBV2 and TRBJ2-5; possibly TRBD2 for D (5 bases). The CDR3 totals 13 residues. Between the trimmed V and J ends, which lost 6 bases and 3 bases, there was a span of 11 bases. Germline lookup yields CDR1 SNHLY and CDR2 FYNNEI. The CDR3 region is CASRSRGKETQYF. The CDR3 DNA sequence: TGTGCCAGCAGGAGCCGGGGTAAAGAGACCCAGTACTTC.

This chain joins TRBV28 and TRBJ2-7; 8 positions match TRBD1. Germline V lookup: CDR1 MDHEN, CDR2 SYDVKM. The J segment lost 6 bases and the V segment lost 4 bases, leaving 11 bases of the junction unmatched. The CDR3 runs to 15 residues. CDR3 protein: CASSSIRQGLFEQYF. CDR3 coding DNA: TGTGCCAGCAGTTCAATCCGACAGGGGCTGTTCGAGCAGTACTTC.

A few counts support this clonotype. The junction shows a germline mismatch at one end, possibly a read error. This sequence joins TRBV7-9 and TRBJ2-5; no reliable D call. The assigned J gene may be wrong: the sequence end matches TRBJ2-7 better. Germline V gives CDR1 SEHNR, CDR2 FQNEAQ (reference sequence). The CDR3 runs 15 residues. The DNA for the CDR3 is TGTGCCAGGAGCTTAGTCAGCCAAAAGACCTACGAGCAGTACTTC. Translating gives CARSLVSQKTYEQYF.

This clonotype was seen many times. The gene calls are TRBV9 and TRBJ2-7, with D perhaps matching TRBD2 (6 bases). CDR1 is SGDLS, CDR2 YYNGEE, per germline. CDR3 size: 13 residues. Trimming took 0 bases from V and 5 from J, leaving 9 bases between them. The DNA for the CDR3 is TGTGCCAGCAGCGTAGCGGGGGTACACGAGCAGTACTTC. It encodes CASSVAGVHEQYF.